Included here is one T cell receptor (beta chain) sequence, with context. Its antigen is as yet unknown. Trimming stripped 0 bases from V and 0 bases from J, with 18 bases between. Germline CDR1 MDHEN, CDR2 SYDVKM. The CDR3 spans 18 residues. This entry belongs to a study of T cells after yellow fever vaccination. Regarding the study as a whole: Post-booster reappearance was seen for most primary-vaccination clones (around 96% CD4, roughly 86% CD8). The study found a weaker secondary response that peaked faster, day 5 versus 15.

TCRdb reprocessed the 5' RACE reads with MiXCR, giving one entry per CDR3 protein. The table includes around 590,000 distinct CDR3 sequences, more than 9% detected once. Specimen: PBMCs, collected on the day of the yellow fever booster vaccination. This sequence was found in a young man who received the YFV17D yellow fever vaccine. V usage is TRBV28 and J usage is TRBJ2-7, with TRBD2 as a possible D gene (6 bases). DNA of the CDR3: TGTGCCAGCAGTTTATGGGCCGCGGGACGCGGTAACTCCTACGAGCAGTACTTC. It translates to CASSLWAAGRGNSYEQYF.